These 18 T cell receptor beta chains came from one sample sequenced in a study of blood T cell repertoires in COVID-19. Data came from immunoSEQ multiplex PCR; TCRdb stores just in-frame clones and leaves some out. The sample lists about 150,000 clones, about 83% occurring once. Source material: peripheral blood. Receptors originate from a woman aged 60-75 years with COVID-19, enrolled during active disease.

V gene TRBV3-1 (or the pseudogene TRBV3-2) combines with J gene TRBJ2-3; 9 bases agree with TRBD2. The CDR3 spans 17 residues. Germline V gene lookup returns CDR1 LGHDT and CDR2 YNNKEL (reference sequence). V was pared by 4 bases and J by 7 bases, with 15 bases of the junction left unmatched. CDR3 sequence (DNA): TGTGCCAGCAGCCTCTCCTTCGCGGGAGGGTCGGGGTATACGCAGTATTTT. It is translated as CASSLSFAGGSGYTQYF.

The chain combines TRBV11-3 with TRBJ1-4; maybe TRBD1 (6 bases). Germline V gene sequence: CDR1 SGHNT, CDR2 YENEEA. The CDR3 runs to 14 residues. The V end was cut by 3 bases, the J end by 5 bases, with 10 bases between. The CDR3 region has the DNA TGTGCCAGCAGCTTCGGCAGGGGAAATGAAAAACTGTTTTTT. Protein product: CASSFGRGNEKLFF. Looking up the rest from reference TRBV11-3 and TRBJ1-4 gives the full variable domain: EAGVVQSPRYKIIEKKQPVAFWCNPISGHNTLYWYLQNLGQGPELLIRYENEEAVDDSQLPKDRFSAERLKGVDSTLKIQPAELGDSAVYLCASSFGRGNEKLFFGSGTQLSVL.

The chain combines TRBV4-1 with TRBJ2-1, with D possibly being TRBD1 (6 bases). The CDR3 loop spans 17 amino acids. Germline assignment: CDR1 MGHRA and CDR2 YSYEKL. Trimming stripped 2 bases from V and 2 bases from J, with 16 bases between. The DNA of the CDR3 is TGCGCCAGCAGCCAATCCTATCAGGGGAAGCCCTACAATGAGCAGTTCTTC. It specifies CASSQSYQGKPYNEQFF.

For the CDR3, the DNA is TGCGCCAGCAGCTCCGGGACAAGACGATCACCCCTCCACTTT. Encoded protein: CASSSGTRRSPLHF. V is TRBV5-1 and J is TRBJ1-6; D is perhaps TRBD1 (6 bases). This CDR3 has 14 amino acids. V was shortened by 3 bases and J by 10 bases, with 14 bases between the two germline ends. CDR1 is SGHRS, CDR2 YFSETQ, per germline.

Ten or more counts support this clone. The chain is built from TRBV3-1 (or the pseudogene TRBV3-2) and TRBJ2-7; perhaps TRBD2 as D (5 bases). Trimming left V 2 bases short and J 0 bases short, with 11 bases between. Germline V gene data show CDR1 as LGHDT and CDR2 as YNNKEL (reference sequence). The CDR3 extends over 15 amino acids. CDR3 protein: CASSQLRTASYEQYF. The CDR3 DNA reads TGTGCCAGCAGCCAATTAAGGACTGCCTCCTACGAGCAGTACTTC.

Only one count was recorded for this clone. V usage is TRBV5-1 and J usage is TRBJ1-1; D gene ambiguous. The CDR3 runs to 14 residues. Germline CDR1 reads SGHRS; CDR2 reads YFSETQ. V lost 1 base and J 2 bases, leaving 9 bases between the germline ends. CDR3 region: CASSLTSVNTEAFF. The DNA for the CDR3 is TGCGCCAGCAGCTTGACATCAGTAAACACTGAAGCTTTCTTT.

J is TRBJ1-1 and V is TRBV5-6, with 7 bases fitting TRBD1. The length of the CDR3 is 14 residues. Germline lookup yields CDR1 SGHDT and CDR2 YYEEEE. The trim removed 4 bases at V and 11 bases at J, leaving 14 bases unmatched. CDR3 bases: TGTGCCAGCAGCCCATCCGACAGGGTAGAAGAGGCTTTCTTT. It is translated as CASSPSDRVEEAFF. Drawing the rest from reference TRBV5-6 and TRBJ1-1, the complete variable domain is DAGVTQSPTHLIKTRGQQVTLRCSPKSGHDTVSWYQQALGQGPQFIFQYYEEEERQRGNFPDRFSGHQFPNYSSELNVNALLLGDSALYLCASSPSDRVEEAFFGQGTRLTVV.

This chain joins TRBV7-2 and TRBJ2-1; unclear D gene. Germline V lookup: CDR1 SGHTA, CDR2 FQGNSA. This CDR3 has 14 residues. Trimming left V 5 bases short and J 0 bases short, with 8 bases between. The CDR3 coding sequence is TGTGCCAGCAGCCCGGAGCACTCCTACAATGAGCAGTTCTTC. This sequence encodes CASSPEHSYNEQFF.

The chain uses TRBV7-2 and TRBJ1-3; D remains unclear. The CDR3 has 15 residues. CDR1 and CDR2 (germline): SGHTA, FQGNSA. The V gene lost 1 base and the J gene lost 0 bases, with 7 bases spanning the gap. The CDR3 loop reads CASSLGGFSGNTIYF. The CDR3 nucleotides read TGTGCCAGCAGCTTAGGAGGGTTCTCTGGAAACACCATATATTTT.

The rearrangement joins TRBV19 to TRBJ1-4; 7 nucleotides align to TRBD1. The germline V gene encodes CDR1 LNHDA and CDR2 SQIVND (reference sequence). V lost 9 bases, J lost 0 bases, and 16 bases stayed unmatched. The CDR3 length is 18 residues. CDR3 sequence: CASGGSGQFLSTNEKLFF. In DNA, the CDR3 is TGTGCCAGCGGCGGGTCGGGACAGTTTCTTTCAACTAATGAAAAACTGTTTTTT. The whole variable domain, remainder taken from reference TRBV19 and TRBJ1-4, is DGGITQSPKYLFRKEGQNVTLSCEQNLNHDAMYWYRQDPGQGLRLIYYSQIVNDFQKGDIAEGYSVSREKKESFPLTVTSAQKNPTAFYLCASGGSGQFLSTNEKLFFGSGTQLSVL.

This chain uses TRBV7-9 with TRBJ1-2, with 7 bases identical to TRBD1. The CDR3 is 14 amino acids. With V trimmed by 3 bases and J by 4 bases, 5 bases remained unmatched. Germline V lookup: CDR1 SEHNR, CDR2 FQNEAQ (reference sequence). This chain's CDR3 is CASSFRDSLYGYTF. As DNA, the CDR3 is TGTGCCAGCAGCTTCCGGGACAGCCTCTATGGCTACACCTTC.

Written as DNA, the CDR3 is TGTGCCAGCAGAAAGACAGGCGAAAAGGGTGGCTACACCTTC. Translation: CASRKTGEKGGYTF. V and J are TRBV6-5 and TRBJ1-2; D is perhaps TRBD1 (6 bases). CDR3 size: 14 residues. Germline CDR1 and CDR2: MNHEY and SVGAGI. The ends were cut back, 6 bases at V and 7 bases at J, with 18 bases in the middle.

The V gene is TRBV6-1, the J gene TRBJ1-5, with a possible D match to TRBD1 (6 bases). The CDR3 extends over 13 amino acids. Between the trimmed V and J ends, which lost 3 bases and 4 bases, there was a span of 7 bases. The germline V gene has CDR1 MNHNS and CDR2 SASEGT. The CDR3 loop is CASSEQGNQPQHF. CDR3 nucleotide sequence: TGTGCCAGCAGTGAGCAGGGGAATCAGCCCCAGCATTTT.

The rearrangement uses TRBV21-1 and TRBJ2-7; the D call in the table, TRBD1, was not verified against the DNA. TRBV21-1 is reported as a pseudogene. CDR3 length: 16 residues. The CDR3 region is CASSLGARRHHYEQYF. CDR3 coding DNA: TGTGCCAGCAGCTTGGGGGCCCGGCGGCACCACTACGAGCAGTACTTC.

This chain connects TRBV4-2 to TRBJ2-1; D is undetermined. Germline V gene sequence: CDR1 LGHNA, CDR2 YNFKEQ. The CDR3 runs to 15 residues. Trimming removed 4 bases at V and 3 bases at J, with 13 bases between. CDR3 amino acids: CASSPQAPNYNEQFF. As DNA, the CDR3 is TGTGCCAGCAGCCCCCAAGCTCCAAACTACAATGAGCAGTTCTTC.

The chain has TRBV30 and TRBJ1-4; 7 bases align to TRBD1. J gave up 6 bases and V 3 bases, and 1 base lay outside the gene matches. Germline values: CDR1 GTSNPN, CDR2 SVGIG (reference sequence). CDR3 length: 12 residues. The CDR3: CAWSRGDEKLFF. The CDR3 nucleotides are TGTGCCTGGAGCAGGGGGGATGAAAAACTGTTTTTT. Filled out from reference TRBV30 and TRBJ1-4, the complete variable domain reads SQTIHQWPATLVQPVGSPLSLECTVEGTSNPNLYWYRQAAGRGLQLLFYSVGIGQISSEVPQNLSASRPQDRQFILSSKKLLLSDSGFYLCAWSRGDEKLFFGSGTQLSVL.

The V gene is TRBV12-3 or TRBV12-4, the J gene TRBJ1-1; no clear D gene. The V and J ends lost 8 bases and 4 bases respectively, with 5 bases between them. This CDR3 region has 10 residues. The CDR3 loop reads CASALTEAFF. Here the CDR3 DNA reads TGTGCCAGCGCGCTCACTGAAGCTTTCTTT.

V gene TRBV7-9 combines with J gene TRBJ1-2; 9 bases fit TRBD1. With 5 bases clipped from V and 0 bases from J, the junction kept 7 bases outside the gene matches. Germline V gene data show CDR1 as SEHNR and CDR2 as FQNEAQ (reference sequence). This CDR3 has 16 amino acids. In nucleotides, the CDR3 is TGTGCCAGCAGCGTCGGACAGGGGAATACTAACTATGGCTACACCTTC. Amino acids: CASSVGQGNTNYGYTF.